This T cell receptor beta chain was retrieved from a study of blood T cell repertoires in COVID-19. For the study at large: The United States, Italy and Spain provided the acute and convalescent COVID-19 samples. The cDNA or gDNA used as material had been derived from T cells, B-cell-depleted T cells, or PBMCs.

This clone has ten or more counts. Source study methods: Amplified reference gene primers provided the basis for estimating nucleated cell counts. The protocol was immunoSEQ multiplex PCR, while the TCRdb copy is restricted to in-frame clones and leaves out a portion. That table furnishes V, J and clone size, whereas the DNA furnished D and trimming. The sample contains 250,000 to 300,000 clones, 70% to 90% of which appear only once. This receptor was taken from a man between 60 and 75 years old who had recovered from COVID-19. Sample: peripheral blood.

The CDR3 sequence is CASRGQGTSTDTQYF. Written as DNA, the CDR3 is TGTGCCAGCAGGGGACAGGGGACTAGCACAGATACGCAGTATTTT. The genes are TRBV2 and TRBJ2-3; 10 bases are shared with TRBD1. The CDR3 has 15 residues. Germline V CDR1 and CDR2: SNHLY, FYNNEI. The ends lost 6 bases at V and 0 bases at J; junction bases unmatched: 3.